One and the same sample provided the 18 T cell receptor beta chains below, sequenced in a study of T cells in Graves' hyperthyroidism and ophthalmopathy. RNA transcripts served as the template for amplifying TCR beta CDR3 regions. TCR CDR3 regions were first amplified by RT-PCR with HTBI primers. TCRdb processed the multiplex PCR reads anew with MiXCR; each CDR3 protein has one entry. The sample records hundreds of thousands of distinct CDR3 sequences, 20% to 25% being singletons. Specimen: blood. The receptors come from a woman in her 70s with Graves' ophthalmopathy.

The chain couples TRBV18 to TRBJ2-1, with 9 positions matching TRBD1. CDR1 and CDR2 (germline): KGHSH, LQKENI. This CDR3 region has 15 residues. V gave up 3 bases and J gave up 5 bases; unmatched junction bases: 5. CDR3 residues: CASSPWDRVDNEQFF. DNA of the CDR3: TGTGCCAGCTCACCCTGGGACAGGGTAGACAATGAGCAGTTCTTC.

The chain carries TRBV30 and TRBJ2-7, with 7 bases identical to TRBD2. The CDR3 consists of 13 residues. Germline values: CDR1 GTSNPN, CDR2 SVGIG (reference sequence). The ends lost 5 bases at V and 4 bases at J; junction bases unmatched: 8. CDR3: CAWELRRGYEQYF. The CDR3 DNA reads as TGTGCCTGGGAACTGAGGCGGGGGTACGAGCAGTACTTC.

About this clonotype: This may come from a read error, since a much larger clone is one base off. J is TRBJ2-3 and V is TRBV24-1; D is perhaps TRBD2 (6 bases). CDR1 and CDR2 (germline): KGHDR, SFDVKD. V dropped 12 bases and J dropped 3 bases, with 24 bases sitting between them. The CDR3 spans 16 residues. The CDR3 DNA sequence: TGTGCCGCCGCACGGCCAATCGGGAGTGGAACAGATACGCAGTATTTT. Translating it yields CAAARPIGSGTDTQYF.

The rearrangement uses TRBV18 and TRBJ2-1; TRBD2 matches 8 bases. Germline V gives CDR1 KGHSH, CDR2 LQKENI. The CDR3 contains 14 residues. V was pared by 2 bases and J by 8 bases, with 5 bases of the junction left unmatched. As DNA, the CDR3 is TGTGCCAGCTCACCATCAAGCGGGAGTTATGAGCAGTTCTTC. The encoded protein is CASSPSSGSYEQFF.

The chain has TRBV9 and TRBJ2-7, with 9 positions matching TRBD1. The germline CDR1 and CDR2 sequences are SGDLS and YYNGEE. The J segment lost 3 bases and the V segment lost 3 bases, leaving 4 bases of the junction unmatched. The CDR3 covers 14 residues. The CDR3 reads CASSGSTGGYEQYF. Here the CDR3 DNA reads TGTGCCAGCAGCGGATCGACAGGGGGCTACGAGCAGTACTTC.

This clonotype has more than one count but fewer than ten. The chain couples TRBV24-1 to TRBJ2-3, with D possibly being TRBD1 (6 bases). This CDR3 is built from 16 residues. V lost 2 bases and J lost 8, with 19 bases in between. The germline V gene has CDR1 KGHDR and CDR2 SFDVKD. As DNA, the CDR3 is TGTGCCACCAGTGATTCAGGGGACGCCCGGCCAGGTACGCAGTATTTT. Translating gives CATSDSGDARPGTQYF.

This clonotype was observed many times. The chain is built from TRBV28 and TRBJ2-7; a possible D gene is TRBD1 (5 bases). This CDR3 is built from 15 residues. From germline, CDR1 is MDHEN and CDR2 SYDVKM. V was pared by 2 bases and J by 3 bases, with 14 bases between. CDR3 sequence reads: CASSLPQGLVYEQYF. CDR3 sequence (DNA): TGTGCCAGCAGTTTACCTCAGGGTCTCGTCTACGAGCAGTACTTC. Complete variable domain (other parts from reference TRBV28 and TRBJ2-7): DVKVTQSSRYLVKRTGEKVFLECVQDMDHENMFWYRQDPGLGLRLIYFSYDVKMKEKGDIPEGYSVSREKKERFSLILESASTNQTSMYLCASSLPQGLVYEQYFGPGTRLTVT.

This clonotype was observed a few times. The rearrangement links TRBV29-1 to TRBJ2-7, with D unresolved. V was shortened by 3 bases and J by 2 bases, with 14 bases between the two germline ends. This CDR3 comprises 14 residues. Germline values: CDR1 SQVTM, CDR2 ANQGSEA. The CDR3: CSVEGGISPYEQYF. Here the CDR3 DNA reads TGCAGCGTTGAGGGTGGGATCTCCCCCTACGAGCAGTACTTC.

This clonotype was found a few times. The V and J genes are TRBV29-1 and TRBJ1-2, with D uncertain. V lost 5 bases to trimming and J lost 5 bases, with 9 bases between them. The CDR3 extends over 11 amino acids. Germline CDR1 and CDR2: SQVTM and ANQGSEA. Here the CDR3 DNA reads TGCAGCGTTTTCGACGGGTATGGCTACACCTTC. Amino acid sequence: CSVFDGYGYTF.

The chain is built from TRBV20-1 and TRBJ2-1; D not resolved. CDR1 is DFQATT, CDR2 SNEGSKA, per germline (reference sequence). The CDR3 spans 13 residues. V gave up 5 bases and J gave up 7 bases, with 15 bases separating them. CDR3 sequence reads: CSALLVFANEQFF. The CDR3 bases are TGCAGTGCTCTCCTCGTGTTCGCGAATGAGCAGTTCTTC.

There are a few counts of this clonotype. V usage is TRBV30 and J usage is TRBJ1-1; the match to TRBD1 covers 8 bases. CDR3 size: 16 residues. Germline CDR1 and CDR2: GTSNPN and SVGIG (reference sequence). The J segment lost 1 base and the V segment lost 3 bases, leaving 10 bases of the junction unmatched. The CDR3 protein is CAWRKTGTGGNTEAFF. CDR3 DNA sequence: TGTGCCTGGAGGAAGACCGGGACAGGAGGGAACACTGAAGCTTTCTTT.

This clonotype was counted a few times. J is TRBJ2-2 and V is TRBV7-9; D is undetermined. The V gene lost 0 bases and the J gene lost 6 bases, with 5 bases spanning the gap. The CDR3 extends over 13 amino acids. The V gene's germline CDR1 is SEHNR and CDR2 FQNEAQ (reference sequence). DNA of the CDR3: TGTGCCAGCAGCTTAGCTCCCGCCGGGGAGCTGTTTTTT. Protein product: CASSLAPAGELFF.

The genes are TRBV11-3 and TRBJ2-1; D uncertain. The V end was cut by 5 bases, the J end by 13 bases, with 12 bases between. This CDR3 region has 11 residues. CDR1 SGHNT and CDR2 YENEEA come from the germline V gene. As DNA, the CDR3 is TGTGCCAGCAGCCTCAAGCTGGCCCAGTTCTTC. Translation: CASSLKLAQFF.

This clonotype was detected only a few times. V is TRBV11-3 and J is TRBJ1-2; D gene unclear. This CDR3 region has 16 residues. V lost 6 bases and J lost 2, with 19 bases in between. Germline V CDR1 and CDR2: SGHNT, YENEEA. CDR3 region: CASRIRDPAVNYGYTF. The DNA of the CDR3 is TGTGCCAGCAGGATCCGGGATCCAGCGGTCAACTATGGCTACACCTTC.

The chain is built from TRBV18 and TRBJ2-3, with D unclear. V was pared by 2 bases and J by 2 bases, with 14 bases between. Germline values: CDR1 KGHSH, CDR2 LQKENI. The CDR3 totals 16 residues. CDR3 nucleotides: TGTGCCAGCTCACCAACGGCACTTGGCCTCACAGATACGCAGTATTTT. Translated: CASSPTALGLTDTQYF.

This chain joins TRBV20-1 and TRBJ1-2; D unclear. The CDR3 consists of 15 residues. CDR1 DFQATT and CDR2 SNEGSKA come from the germline V gene (reference sequence). V was trimmed by 5 bases and J by 0 bases, leaving 16 bases between them. CDR3: CSAPVQAGTNYGYTF. CDR3 in DNA: TGCAGTGCTCCGGTCCAGGCAGGCACTAACTATGGCTACACCTTC.

V and J are TRBV4-1 and TRBJ2-3; TRBD2 might be the D (5 bases). Per the germline V gene, CDR1 is MGHRA and CDR2 is YSYEKL. V dropped 4 bases and J dropped 6 bases, with 11 bases sitting between them. This CDR3 spans 13 amino acids. The CDR3 reads CASSRSLEDTQYF. CDR3 DNA: TGCGCCAGCAGCCGGTCACTAGAGGATACGCAGTATTTT.

The table lists this clonotype with a few counts. The chain employs TRBV4-2 and TRBJ2-5, with TRBD2 identical over 10 bases. The CDR3 contains 16 residues. Trimming cost V 0 bases and J 1 base; bases outside gene matches: 2. The V gene's germline CDR1 is LGHNA and CDR2 YNFKEQ. The CDR3 is CASSQDGTSVQETQYF. CDR3 DNA sequence: TGTGCCAGCAGCCAAGATGGGACTAGCGTCCAAGAGACCCAGTACTTC.